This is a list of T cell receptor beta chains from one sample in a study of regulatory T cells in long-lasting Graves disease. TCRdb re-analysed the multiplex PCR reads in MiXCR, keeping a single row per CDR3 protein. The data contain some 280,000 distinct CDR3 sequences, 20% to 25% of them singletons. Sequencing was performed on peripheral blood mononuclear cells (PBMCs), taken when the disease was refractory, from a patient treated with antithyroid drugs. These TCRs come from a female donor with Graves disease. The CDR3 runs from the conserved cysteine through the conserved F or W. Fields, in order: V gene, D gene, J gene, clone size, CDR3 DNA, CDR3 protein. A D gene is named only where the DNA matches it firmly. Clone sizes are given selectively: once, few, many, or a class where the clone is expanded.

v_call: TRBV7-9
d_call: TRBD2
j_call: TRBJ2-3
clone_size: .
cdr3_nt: TGTGCCAGCAGCCCGCGGGAGTACCCTAGCACAGATACGCAGTATTTT
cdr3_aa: CASSPREYPSTDTQYF

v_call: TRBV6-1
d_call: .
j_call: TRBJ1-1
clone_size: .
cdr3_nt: TGTGCCAGCCGACAACCGAACACTGAAGCTTTCTTT
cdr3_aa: CASRQPNTEAFF

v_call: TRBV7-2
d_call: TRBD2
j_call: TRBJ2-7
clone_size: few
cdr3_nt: TGTGCCAGCAGCGATACTAGCGGCTGGTCCTACGAGCAGTACTTC
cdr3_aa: CASSDTSGWSYEQYF

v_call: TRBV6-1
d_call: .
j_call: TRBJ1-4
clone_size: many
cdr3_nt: TGTGCCAGCAGGGTTGCAACTAATGAAAAACTGTTTTTT
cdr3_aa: CASRVATNEKLFF

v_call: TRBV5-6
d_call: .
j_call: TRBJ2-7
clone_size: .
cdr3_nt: TGTGCCAGCAGCTTGTTCAGTGACGAGCAGTACTTC
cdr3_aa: CASSLFSDEQYF

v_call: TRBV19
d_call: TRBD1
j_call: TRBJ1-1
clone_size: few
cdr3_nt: TGTGCCAGCCGGGACAGGGGGCATGGGAACACTGAAGCTTTCTTT
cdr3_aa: CASRDRGHGNTEAFF

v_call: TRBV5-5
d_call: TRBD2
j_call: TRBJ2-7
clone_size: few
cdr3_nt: TGTGCCAGCAGACCTGGACTAGCCTCCTACGAGCAGTACTTC
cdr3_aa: CASRPGLASYEQYF

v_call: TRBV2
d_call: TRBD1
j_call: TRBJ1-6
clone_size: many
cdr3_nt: TGTGCCAGCAGCAGACTCCGGGACAGCTATAATTCACCCCTCCACTTT
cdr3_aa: CASSRLRDSYNSPLHF

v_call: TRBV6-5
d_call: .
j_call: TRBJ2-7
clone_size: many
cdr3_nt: TGTGCCAGCAGTTACGAGTCGCTAAATTACGAGCAGTACTTC
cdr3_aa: CASSYESLNYEQYF

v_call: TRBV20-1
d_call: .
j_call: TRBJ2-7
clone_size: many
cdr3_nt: TGCAGTGCCATAGCTATCTACGAGCAGTACTTC
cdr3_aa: CSAIAIYEQYF

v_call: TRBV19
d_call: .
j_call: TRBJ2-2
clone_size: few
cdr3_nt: TGTGCCTCGCGGAGAACGAACACCGGGGAGCTGTTTTTT
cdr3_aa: CASRRTNTGELFF

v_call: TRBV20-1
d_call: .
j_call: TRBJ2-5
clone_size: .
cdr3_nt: TGCAGTGCTAGACCCCTACGACTAGATTCGGAGACCCAGTACTTC
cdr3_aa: CSARPLRLDSETQYF

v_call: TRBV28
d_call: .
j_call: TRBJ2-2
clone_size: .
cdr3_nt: TGTGCCAGCAGACGGGAGATCGACACCGGGGAGCTGTTTTTT
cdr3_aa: CASRREIDTGELFF

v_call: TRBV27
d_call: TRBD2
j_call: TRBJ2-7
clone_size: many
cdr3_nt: TGTGCCAGCAGCCCAGGACTAGTTCCGGACGAGCAGTACTTC
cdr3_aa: CASSPGLVPDEQYF

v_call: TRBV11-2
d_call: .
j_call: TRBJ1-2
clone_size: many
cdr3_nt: TGTGCCAGCAGCCGGACCGGGACACCTGACTATGGCTACACCTTC
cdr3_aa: CASSRTGTPDYGYTF

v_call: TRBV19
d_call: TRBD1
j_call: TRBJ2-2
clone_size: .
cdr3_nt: TGTGCCAGTAGTGCCTCCCCTTTTGAACGGGACAGAAGCACCGGGGAGCTGTTTTTT
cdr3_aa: CASSASPFERDRSTGELFF

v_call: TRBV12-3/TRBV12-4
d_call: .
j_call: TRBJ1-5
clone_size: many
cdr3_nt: TGTGCCAGCAGTTTAGGTTTGGGGGGGGGCAATCAGCCCCAGCATTTT
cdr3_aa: CASSLGLGGGNQPQHF

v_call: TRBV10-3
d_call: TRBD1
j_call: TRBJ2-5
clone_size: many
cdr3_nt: TGTGCCATCAGTGATTGGGACAGGGGAGAGACCCAGTACTTC
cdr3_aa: CAISDWDRGETQYF

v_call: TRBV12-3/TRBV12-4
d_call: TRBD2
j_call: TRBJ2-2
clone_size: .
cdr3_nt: TGTGCCAGCAGTGGACTAGGAAGGCCCTCCGGGGAGCTGTTTTTT
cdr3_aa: CASSGLGRPSGELFF

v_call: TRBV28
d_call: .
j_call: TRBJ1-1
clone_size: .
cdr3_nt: TGTGCCAGCAGTTTAGCGGCAGGGGTTATGAACACTGAAGCTTTCTTT
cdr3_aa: CASSLAAGVMNTEAFF

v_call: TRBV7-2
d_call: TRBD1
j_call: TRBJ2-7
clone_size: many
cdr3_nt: TGTGCCAGCAGTAGGGACAGGGTCTACGAGCAGTACTTC
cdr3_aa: CASSRDRVYEQYF

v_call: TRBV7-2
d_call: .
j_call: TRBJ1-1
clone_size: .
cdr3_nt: TGTGCCAGCAGCTTTGGGGCAGGGAACACTGAAGCTTTCTTT
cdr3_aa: CASSFGAGNTEAFF

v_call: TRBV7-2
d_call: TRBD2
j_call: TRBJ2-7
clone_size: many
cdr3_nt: TGTGCCAGCAGCCAAACGCCTCTAGCGGGAGGCCAGAGCTTC
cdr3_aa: CASSQTPLAGGQSF

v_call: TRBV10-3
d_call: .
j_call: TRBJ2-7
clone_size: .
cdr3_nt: TGTGCCATCATGAGGGACGACGTCTACGAGCAGTACTTC
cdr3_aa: CAIMRDDVYEQYF

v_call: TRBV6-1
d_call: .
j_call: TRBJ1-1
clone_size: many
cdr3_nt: TGTGCCAGCAGCTCTGGGGCCTTCACGAACACTGAAGCTTTCTTT
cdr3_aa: CASSSGAFTNTEAFF

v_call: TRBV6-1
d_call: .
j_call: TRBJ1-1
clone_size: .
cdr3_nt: TGTGCCAGCAGTGAACGGGGGTGGGGCACTGAAGCTTTCTTT
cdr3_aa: CASSERGWGTEAFF

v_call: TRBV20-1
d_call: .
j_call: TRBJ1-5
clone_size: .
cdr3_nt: TGCAGTGAGGTCAGGATCAATCAGCCCCAGCATTTT
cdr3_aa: CSEVRINQPQHF

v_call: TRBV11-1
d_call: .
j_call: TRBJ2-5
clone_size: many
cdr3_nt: TGTGCCAGCAGCGCCCCCGGGGGGACCCAGTACTTC
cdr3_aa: CASSAPGGTQYF

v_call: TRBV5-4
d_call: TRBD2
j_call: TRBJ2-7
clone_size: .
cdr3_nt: TGTGCCAGCAGTCGGGGGACTAGCGGGAGCCGCGAGCAGTACTTC
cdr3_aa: CASSRGTSGSREQYF

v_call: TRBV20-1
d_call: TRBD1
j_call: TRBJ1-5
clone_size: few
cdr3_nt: TGCAGTGCTTCTCTGGACAGGGTTAATCAGCCCCAGCATTTT
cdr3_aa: CSASLDRVNQPQHF

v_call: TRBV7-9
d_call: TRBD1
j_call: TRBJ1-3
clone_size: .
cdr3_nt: TGTGCCAGCAGCTCAGGACAGGGGGCGGACTTAGGAAACACCATATATTTT
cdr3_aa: CASSSGQGADLGNTIYF

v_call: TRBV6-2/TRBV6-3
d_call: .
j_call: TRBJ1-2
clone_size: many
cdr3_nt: TGTGCCAGCAGTTACTATCAAGACGGAACGGGCTACACCTTC
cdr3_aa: CASSYYQDGTGYTF

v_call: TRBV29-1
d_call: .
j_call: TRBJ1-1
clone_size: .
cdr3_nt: TGCAGCGTTGAATTGAGGGGCCTGGCTTTCTTT
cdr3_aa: CSVELRGLAFF

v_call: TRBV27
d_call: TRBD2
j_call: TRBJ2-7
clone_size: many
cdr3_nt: TGTGCCAGCAGGTCAGGACTAGCGCAAACCTACGAGCAGTACTTC
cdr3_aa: CASRSGLAQTYEQYF

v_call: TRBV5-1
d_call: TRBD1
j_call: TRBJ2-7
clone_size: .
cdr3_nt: TGCGCCAGCAGCCTGGGACAGGAGTACGGGCAGTACTTC
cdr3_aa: CASSLGQEYGQYF

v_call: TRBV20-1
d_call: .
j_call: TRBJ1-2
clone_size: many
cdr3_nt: TGCAGTGCACCTAGGACGGCCACCTATGGCTACACCTTC
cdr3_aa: CSAPRTATYGYTF

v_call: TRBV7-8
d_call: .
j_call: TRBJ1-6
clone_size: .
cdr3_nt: TGTGCCAGCAGCGTAGGAGGCCCCCATTCACCCCTCCACTTT
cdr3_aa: CASSVGGPHSPLHF

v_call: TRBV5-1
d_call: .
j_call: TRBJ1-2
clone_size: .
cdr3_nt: TGCGCCAGCAGCTTGGAGGCCGGCTCTGGCTATGGCTACACCTTC
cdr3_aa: CASSLEAGSGYGYTF

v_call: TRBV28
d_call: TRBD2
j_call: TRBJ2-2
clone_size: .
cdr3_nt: TGTGCCAGCACGGGACTAGCGGGAGGTCGAGACGGGGAGCTGTTTTTT
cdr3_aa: CASTGLAGGRDGELFF

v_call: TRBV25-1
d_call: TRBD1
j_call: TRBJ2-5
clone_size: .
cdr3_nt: TGTGCCAGCAGTGTCAGGGGGTGGGAGACCCAGTACTTC
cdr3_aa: CASSVRGWETQYF

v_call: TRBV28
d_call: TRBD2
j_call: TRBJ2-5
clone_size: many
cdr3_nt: TGTGCCAGCAGCCCCGGCGGGGGGAAGGGAAAGACCCAGTACTTC
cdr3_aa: CASSPGGGKGKTQYF

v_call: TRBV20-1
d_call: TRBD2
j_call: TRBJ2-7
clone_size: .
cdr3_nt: TGCAGTGCTACCAAGCGGGAGCTGTACGAGCAGTACTTC
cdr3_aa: CSATKRELYEQYF

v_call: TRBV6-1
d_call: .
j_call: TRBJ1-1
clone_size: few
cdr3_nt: TGTGCCAGCAGTCCAGGGGATGGGGTTAGGGACACTGAAGCTTTCTTT
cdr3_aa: CASSPGDGVRDTEAFF

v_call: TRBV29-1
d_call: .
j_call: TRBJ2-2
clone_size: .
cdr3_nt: TGCAGCGGGGGGGGCCTTGACACCGGGGAGCTGTTTTTT
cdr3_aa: CSGGGLDTGELFF

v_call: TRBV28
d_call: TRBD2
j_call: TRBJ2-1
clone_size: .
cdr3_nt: TGTGCCAGCAGAATGACGGTAGCGGGAGGTGGTGAGGGTGAGCAGTTCTTC
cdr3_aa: CASRMTVAGGGEGEQFF

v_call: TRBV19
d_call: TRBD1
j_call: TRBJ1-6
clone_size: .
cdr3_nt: TGTGCCAGTGCTCACGGGACAGAGAATTCACCCCTCCACTTT
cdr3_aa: CASAHGTENSPLHF

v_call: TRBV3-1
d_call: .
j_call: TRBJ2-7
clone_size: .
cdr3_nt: TGTGCCAGCAGCCAAGATGTAACGGGCTACGAGCAGTACTTC
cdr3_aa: CASSQDVTGYEQYF

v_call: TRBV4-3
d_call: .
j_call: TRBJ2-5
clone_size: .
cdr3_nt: TGCGCCAGCAGCCAAGAGCGGACGACTTGGGAGACCCAGTACTTC
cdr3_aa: CASSQERTTWETQYF

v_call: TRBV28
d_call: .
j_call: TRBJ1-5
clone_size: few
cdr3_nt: TGTGCCAGCAGTTTGAACACGGGGAGCAATCAGCCCCAGCATTTT
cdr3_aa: CASSLNTGSNQPQHF

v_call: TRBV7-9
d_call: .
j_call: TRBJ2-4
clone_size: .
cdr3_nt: TGTGCCAGCAGCTTAGCTCAAGCCAAAAACATTCAGTACTTC
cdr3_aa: CASSLAQAKNIQYF